The clone carrying this T cell receptor beta chain has more than one count but fewer than ten. What it binds is unknown. This CDR3 is 16 amino acids long. Germline CDR1 is SGHKS and CDR2 is YYEKEE (reference sequence). The junction had 9 bases not matched to a gene; V was cut back by 3 bases and J by 0 bases. This specimen belongs to a study of response to subunit inactivated influenza vaccine. The study, taken as a whole, reports: Each seasonal influenza vaccination, the authors suggested, recruits few new T cells.

TCRdb re-derived calls from the RT-PCR reads in MiXCR, one entry per CDR3 protein. This table has about 700,000 distinct CDR3 sequences, about 15% appearing once. This chain uses TRBV5-5 with TRBJ2-7; 7 nucleotides match TRBD1. The sample was PBMCs from blood, taken around two weeks before vaccination. This TCR came from a man aged 50 to 60 who received an inactivated influenza vaccine. The CDR3 sequence is CASSSTRNRGSYEQYF. CDR3 in DNA: TGTGCCAGCAGCTCTACCCGGAACAGGGGCTCCTACGAGCAGTACTTC.